The 31 T cell receptor beta chains presented below share a single source sample, sequenced in a study of OX40 agonist ivuxolimab in advanced cancers. Only in-frame clones appear in the TCRdb table, and some are missing; sequencing was by immunoSEQ multiplex PCR. The data contain some 33,000 clones, approximately 80% of them singletons. The specimen comprised CD4+ or CD8+ T cells sorted from blood, sampled in a trial of the OX40 agonist ivuxolimab. The receptors shown here come from an adult with an advanced solid tumor such as melanoma, head and neck, liver or kidney cancer.

This rearrangement joins TRBV5-6 to TRBJ2-5, with TRBD2 matching over 8 bases. CDR1 is SGHDT, CDR2 YYEEEE, per germline. V lost 1 base to trimming and J lost 4 bases; unmatched junction nucleotides: 12. CDR3 length equals 17 residues. CDR3 amino acids: CASSLKVERESPETQYF. The CDR3 DNA sequence: TGTGCCAGCAGCTTGAAAGTGGAGCGGGAGAGTCCAGAGACCCAGTACTTC.

J is TRBJ1-1 and V is TRBV4-3; D is perhaps TRBD1 (6 bases). Trimming shortened V by 4 bases and J by 5 bases, and 11 bases separated the two germline ends. The CDR3 has 13 residues. Per germline, CDR1 LGHNA and CDR2 YSLEER. Here the CDR3 reads CASSRWRGTEAFF. CDR3 coding DNA: TGCGCCAGCAGCCGTTGGAGGGGGACTGAAGCTTTCTTT.

V usage is TRBV19 and J usage is TRBJ2-5; 11 positions match TRBD1. This CDR3 spans 15 amino acids. Trimming took 8 bases from V and 5 from J; bases not matched to a gene: 10. The germline CDR1 and CDR2 sequences are LNHDA and SQIVND (reference sequence). The CDR3 nucleotides are TGTGCCAGTCGACGGACAGGGGGCGTTTCGGAGACCCAGTACTTC. Translation gives CASRRTGGVSETQYF.

This chain uses TRBV18 with TRBJ2-4; the match to TRBD1 covers 8 bases. Germline V gives CDR1 KGHSH, CDR2 LQKENI. J lost 2 bases, V lost 4 bases, and 4 bases had no gene match. This CDR3 comprises 15 residues. The CDR3 coding sequence is TGTGCCAGCTCACTTCGGACAGGGCCCAAAAACATTCAGTACTTC. Its translation: CASSLRTGPKNIQYF.

The chain couples TRBV5-1 to TRBJ2-1, with 12 bases fitting TRBD2. Germline V lookup: CDR1 SGHRS, CDR2 YFSETQ. This CDR3 has 16 amino acids. The V and J ends lost 5 bases and 4 bases, in that order; junction bases with no gene match: 7. The CDR3 is CASSPSGRAAYNEQFF. The CDR3 DNA follows: TGCGCCAGCAGTCCTAGCGGGAGGGCCGCGTACAATGAGCAGTTCTTC.

The rearrangement links TRBV11-2 to TRBJ2-7; 11 bases fit TRBD2. The length of the CDR3 is 15 residues. Trimming at V came to 5 bases and at J to 7 bases, leaving 10 bases not matched to a gene. Per germline, CDR1 SGHAT and CDR2 FQNNGV. The CDR3 bases are TGTGCCAGCAGCGGACTTAGCGGGAGGGCCGGTGAGCAGTACTTC. It codes for CASSGLSGRAGEQYF.

This chain links TRBV28 with TRBJ1-2, with D hard to call. The V gene's germline CDR1 is MDHEN and CDR2 SYDVKM. This CDR3 spans 12 amino acids. Trimming took off 4 bases at V and 4 bases at J, with 7 bases between the two ends. CDR3 loop: CASSSGIYGYTF. Here the CDR3 DNA reads TGTGCCAGCAGTTCTGGAATCTATGGCTACACCTTC.

A few counts support this clone. V is TRBV29-1 and J is TRBJ1-5; 8 bases match TRBD1. The CDR3 sequence is 14 residues long. From germline, CDR1 is SQVTM and CDR2 ANQGSEA. J was trimmed by 7 bases and V by 4 bases; bases with no gene match: 9. For the CDR3, the DNA is TGCAGCGTTGCATTACCTGGACAGGGACAGCCCCAGCATTTT. It translates to CSVALPGQGQPQHF.

The gene calls are TRBV27 and TRBJ1-1; 7 nucleotides align to TRBD1. V lost 2 bases to trimming and J lost 0 bases; unmatched junction nucleotides: 6. CDR1 MNHEY and CDR2 SMNVEV come from the germline V gene (reference sequence). The CDR3 spans 16 residues. Here the CDR3 reads CASSLRGRLVNTEAFF. The CDR3 DNA is TGTGCCAGCAGTTTAAGGGGGCGTTTGGTGAACACTGAAGCTTTCTTT.

V gene TRBV6-4 combines with J gene TRBJ1-1; possibly TRBD1 for D (6 bases). The V gene's germline CDR1 is MRHNA and CDR2 SNTAGT. CDR3 length: 13 residues. V shed 3 bases and J shed 10 bases, with 15 bases lying between them. This CDR3 reads CASSEPGAVRAFF. DNA for the CDR3: TGTGCCAGCAGTGAGCCGGGGGCGGTTCGAGCTTTCTTT.

The CDR3 region is CASSPRIGQGNYGYTF. CDR3 in DNA: TGTGCCAGCTCACCCAGGATAGGACAGGGAAACTATGGCTACACCTTC. The chain carries TRBV18 and TRBJ1-2; 8 bases are shared with TRBD1. Looked up from germline, CDR1 is KGHSH and CDR2 is LQKENI. V shed 3 bases, J shed 2 bases, and the junction held 8 bases outside the gene matches. This CDR3 has 16 amino acids.

This chain links TRBV7-9 with TRBJ1-1, with D perhaps TRBD1 (5 bases). Germline CDR1 and CDR2: SEHNR and FQNEAQ (reference sequence). The V end lost 3 bases, the J end lost 1 base, and 15 bases lay between the germline ends. This CDR3 spans 16 amino acids. The DNA of the CDR3 is TGTGCCAGCAGCTTGGGACTCGGGGAGCGGAACACTGAAGCTTTCTTT. Translating it yields CASSLGLGERNTEAFF.

The genes are TRBV28 and TRBJ2-7, with TRBD2 identical over 10 bases. The CDR3 is 14 amino acids. The germline V gene encodes CDR1 MDHEN and CDR2 SYDVKM. Trimming removed 2 bases from V and 5 bases from J; junction bases left unmatched: 3. The CDR3 here is CASSLPSGSNEQYF. DNA for the CDR3: TGTGCCAGCAGTTTACCTAGCGGGAGCAACGAGCAGTACTTC.

The V gene is TRBV27, the J gene TRBJ1-5; D remains ambiguous. Trimming took 3 bases from V and 0 from J, leaving 9 bases between them. The CDR3 is 15 residues long. Germline CDR1 MNHEY, CDR2 SMNVEV (reference sequence). Here the CDR3 DNA reads TGTGCCAGCAGTTTTCGGGCTTATAGCAATCAGCCCCAGCATTTT. As protein: CASSFRAYSNQPQHF.

This sequence joins TRBV19 and TRBJ2-7; D might be TRBD1 or TRBD2, each matching 5 bases. There are 13 residues in the CDR3. The V end lost 3 bases, the J end lost 3 bases, and 9 bases lay between the germline ends. In germline, CDR1 is LNHDA, CDR2 SQIVND (reference sequence). The chain's CDR3 is CASSMGPHYEQYF. The CDR3, as DNA: TGTGCCAGTAGTATGGGACCCCACTACGAGCAGTACTTC.

This clone was found a few times. The CDR3 sequence is CASSLLGQAPEAFF. CDR3 sequence (DNA): TGTGCCAGCAGTTTATTAGGACAGGCCCCTGAAGCTTTCTTT. The chain uses TRBV28 and TRBJ1-1, with 7 bases lining up with TRBD1. CDR1 MDHEN and CDR2 SYDVKM come from the germline V gene. Unmatched junction bases numbered 5, after V lost 1 base and J lost 6 bases. CDR3 length: 14 residues.

This sequence joins TRBV29-1 and TRBJ1-3; 9 bases match TRBD1. With 6 bases clipped from V and 4 bases from J, the junction kept 4 bases outside the gene matches. The germline V gene has CDR1 SQVTM and CDR2 ANQGSEA. This CDR3 region has 13 residues. The chain's CDR3 is CSVTGGFGNTIYF. CDR3 nucleotides: TGCAGCGTAACAGGGGGCTTCGGAAACACCATATATTTT.

This chain joins TRBV5-7 and TRBJ2-7, with D unclear. TRBV5-7 is sorted into the ORF group, with uncertain function. The CDR3 extends over 13 amino acids. Between the trimmed V and J ends, which lost 4 bases and 6 bases, there was a span of 14 bases. The CDR3 bases are TGTGCCAGCAGCCCAAGTTCCTCTGGCGAGCAGTACTTC. Translated, it gives CASSPSSSGEQYF.

This sequence joins TRBV30 and TRBJ1-1; possible D gene TRBD1, 5 bases. Germline assignment: CDR1 GTSNPN and CDR2 SVGIG (reference sequence). This CDR3 is built from 15 residues. The germline V and J ends were trimmed by 3 bases and 1 base, with 15 bases remaining between them. This CDR3 is CAWRRGRMGNTEAFF. DNA for the CDR3: TGTGCCTGGAGGAGGGGCCGCATGGGGAACACTGAAGCTTTCTTT.

V is TRBV5-1 and J is TRBJ2-3; possible D gene TRBD1, 5 bases. Between the trimmed V and J ends, which lost 0 bases and 3 bases, there was a span of 11 bases. This CDR3 has 15 residues. Germline lookup yields CDR1 SGHRS and CDR2 YFSETQ. CDR3 protein: CASSLAGPQTDTQYF. Written as DNA, the CDR3 is TGCGCCAGCAGCTTGGCAGGGCCCCAGACAGATACGCAGTATTTT.

CDR3 in DNA: TGTGCCAGCAGTGAGGGTTACAGCTCTGGCTACACCTTC. This gives the protein CASSEGYSSGYTF. V usage is TRBV2 and J usage is TRBJ1-2; D unresolved. CDR3 size: 13 residues. Germline V gives CDR1 SNHLY, CDR2 FYNNEI. V was clipped by 3 bases and J by 7 bases, with 12 bases between them.

This CDR3 reads CASSSTAWGTEAFF. The CDR3 coding sequence is TGCGCCAGCAGCTCGACAGCCTGGGGCACTGAAGCTTTCTTT. The chain carries TRBV5-1 and TRBJ1-1, with D possibly TRBD1 on 5 matching bases. Germline V CDR1 and CDR2: SGHRS, YFSETQ. This CDR3 comprises 14 residues. V gave up 3 bases and J gave up 4 bases, with 13 bases separating them.

V usage is TRBV19 and J usage is TRBJ1-2; TRBD1 agrees at 9 bases. Trimming at V came to 6 bases and at J to 3 bases, leaving 8 bases not matched to a gene. This CDR3 has 15 residues. CDR1 and CDR2 (germline): LNHDA, SQIVND (reference sequence). The CDR3 coding sequence is TGTGCCAGTAGGGTGACACAGGGGGCCTACTATGGCTACACCTTC. Translation: CASRVTQGAYYGYTF.

The chain carries TRBV5-4 and TRBJ2-3; TRBD2 might be the D (7 bases). Germline lookup yields CDR1 SGHNT and CDR2 YYREEE (reference sequence). The CDR3 length is 15 residues. Deletions cut 6 bases from V and 3 bases from J, with 17 bases between. The chain's CDR3 is CASTRGGGMTDTQYF. The CDR3 coding sequence is TGTGCCAGCACCCGGGGAGGGGGAATGACAGATACGCAGTATTTT.

The chain couples TRBV6-5 to TRBJ1-3; D call uncertain. Looked up from germline, CDR1 is MNHEY and CDR2 is SVGAGI. Deletions cut 6 bases from V and 0 bases from J, with 9 bases between. The CDR3 sequence is 14 residues long. The CDR3 sequence: CASRGRGSGNTIYF. The CDR3 DNA follows: TGTGCCAGCAGAGGACGGGGCTCTGGAAACACCATATATTTT.

The chain is built from TRBV7-6 and TRBJ2-2; 7 nucleotides agree with TRBD1. The germline gives CDR1 SGHVS, CDR2 FNYEAQ. The CDR3 runs 15 residues. The ends lost 5 bases at V and 0 bases at J; junction bases unmatched: 3. The CDR3 DNA follows: TGTGCCAGCAGCATGGACAGGTCGAACACCGGGGAGCTGTTTTTT. Protein product: CASSMDRSNTGELFF.

This clone was detected once. The chain links TRBV5-6 to TRBJ1-5; TRBD1 might be the D (5 bases). This CDR3 contains 14 residues. Trimming stripped 0 bases from V and 11 bases from J, with 15 bases between. Germline V gene sequence: CDR1 SGHDT, CDR2 YYEEEE. CDR3: CASSLARGIRTQHF. CDR3 DNA: TGTGCCAGCAGCTTGGCGCGGGGGATCAGGACCCAGCATTTT.

The chain employs TRBV7-6 and TRBJ2-5; perhaps D is TRBD1 or TRBD2 (6 bases each). CDR1 is SGHVS and CDR2 is FNYEAQ in the germline V gene. Trimming cost V 5 bases and J 4 bases, with 14 bases left between them. The CDR3 contains 14 residues. CDR3 coding DNA: TGTGCCAGCAGCCGGGGGCTAGTAGGAGAGACCCAGTACTTC. Its translation: CASSRGLVGETQYF.

This chain links TRBV28 with TRBJ2-7, with TRBD1 identical over 9 bases. Germline V gene data show CDR1 as MDHEN and CDR2 as SYDVKM. The ends lost 9 bases at V and 4 bases at J; junction bases unmatched: 4. CDR3 size: 12 residues. CDR3 region: CARRGTGYEQYF. DNA for the CDR3: TGTGCCAGGAGGGGGACAGGGTACGAGCAGTACTTC.

A note on this clone: An end of the junction does not agree with germline; a read error may underlie this. The CDR3 DNA reads as TGTGCCAGCAGCTTAAATTCGAGGAGACTCTACTTC. Amino acids: CASSLNSRRLYF. The J gene is TRBJ1-2, the V gene TRBV11-2; D call uncertain. The CDR3 is 12 residues long. Germline loops: CDR1 SGHAT, CDR2 FQNNGV.

CDR3 DNA: TGTGCCAGCAGTTTATTGGGGCTTGGAGCTGGGGCCAACGTCCTGACTTTC. Residues: CASSLLGLGAGANVLTF. The chain couples TRBV28 to TRBJ2-6; maybe TRBD1 (5 bases). CDR3 length: 17 amino acids. Germline V CDR1 and CDR2: MDHEN, SYDVKM. Trimming took 1 base from V and 2 from J, leaving 12 bases between them.